A single sample gave rise to the 5 T cell receptor beta chains below, sequenced in a study of cytomegalovirus exposure and HLA in healthy donors. The PCR contained 60 Vbeta and 13 Jbeta primers. Sequencing was performed with immunoSEQ multiplex PCR; in TCRdb, only in-frame clones are kept and a portion is missing. The data hold about 130,000 clones, with 82% observed a single time. The sequenced sample was PBMCs. These receptor sequences come from a boy aged 10-17 years in good health and CMV-seronegative.

This clone appeared a few times. The chain has TRBV5-4 and TRBJ1-1; 7 positions agree with TRBD1. There are 14 residues in the CDR3. V shed 2 bases and J 7 bases; nucleotides not matched to a gene: 8. Germline CDR1 reads SGHNT; CDR2 reads YYREEE (reference sequence). DNA for the CDR3: TGTGCCAGCAGCTTTGGACGACAGGGCGATGAAGCTTTCTTT. Its translation: CASSFGRQGDEAFF.

The V gene is TRBV30, the J gene TRBJ1-1, with D perhaps matching TRBD1 (6 bases). Trimming took 2 bases from V and 5 from J, leaving 18 bases between them. The CDR3 extends over 15 amino acids. Germline loops: CDR1 GTSNPN, CDR2 SVGIG (reference sequence). The CDR3 spells CAWSRGRGPGTEAFF. In DNA, the CDR3 is TGTGCCTGGAGTCGGGGGCGGGGGCCGGGGACTGAAGCTTTCTTT.

CDR3 sequence reads: CASSYATIFGQPQHF. As DNA, the CDR3 is TGTGCCAGCAGCTACGCTACCATTTTCGGTCAGCCCCAGCATTTT. The V gene is TRBV13, the J gene TRBJ1-5; no firm D call. The length of the CDR3 is 15 residues. Germline V lookup: CDR1 PRHDT, CDR2 FYEKMQ (reference sequence). V lost 4 bases to trimming and J lost 6 bases, with 16 bases between them.

This clone was recorded once. V gene TRBV7-8 combines with J gene TRBJ2-5, with 12 nucleotides matching TRBD2. CDR1 and CDR2 (germline): SGHVS, FQNEAQ. This CDR3 spans 18 amino acids. V lost 5 bases to trimming and J lost 2 bases; unmatched junction nucleotides: 12. As DNA, the CDR3 is TGTGCCAGCAGCACGCGAACATCTAGCGGGAGGGGGCAAGAGACCCAGTACTTC. Translation: CASSTRTSSGRGQETQYF.

This chain joins TRBV5-4 and TRBJ2-3, with TRBD2 identical over 9 bases. The J segment lost 4 bases and the V segment lost 0 bases, leaving 12 bases of the junction unmatched. The CDR3 covers 18 residues. Per the germline V gene, CDR1 is SGHNT and CDR2 is YYREEE (reference sequence). CDR3 in DNA: TGTGCCAGCAGCTTGGGGGGGCGGGGAGCGGGAGGTGCAGATACGCAGTATTTT. Amino acids: CASSLGGRGAGGADTQYF.